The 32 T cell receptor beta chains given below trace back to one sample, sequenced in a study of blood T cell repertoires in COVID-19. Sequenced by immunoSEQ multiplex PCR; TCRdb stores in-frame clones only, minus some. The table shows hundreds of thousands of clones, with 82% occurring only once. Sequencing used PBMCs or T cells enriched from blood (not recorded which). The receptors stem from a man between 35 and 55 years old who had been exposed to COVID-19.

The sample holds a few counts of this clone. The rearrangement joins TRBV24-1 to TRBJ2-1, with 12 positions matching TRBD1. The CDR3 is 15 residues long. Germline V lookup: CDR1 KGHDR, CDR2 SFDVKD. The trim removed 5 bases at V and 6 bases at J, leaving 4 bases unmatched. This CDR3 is CATSGGQGAVNEQFF. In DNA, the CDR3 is TGTGCCACCAGTGGGGGACAGGGGGCGGTCAATGAGCAGTTCTTC.

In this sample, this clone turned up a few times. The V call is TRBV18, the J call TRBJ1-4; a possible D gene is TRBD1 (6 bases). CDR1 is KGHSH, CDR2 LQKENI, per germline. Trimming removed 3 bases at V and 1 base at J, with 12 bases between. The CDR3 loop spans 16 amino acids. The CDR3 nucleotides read TGTGCCAGCTCACCTAAGGACAGACTAACTAATGAAAAACTGTTTTTT. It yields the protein CASSPKDRLTNEKLFF.

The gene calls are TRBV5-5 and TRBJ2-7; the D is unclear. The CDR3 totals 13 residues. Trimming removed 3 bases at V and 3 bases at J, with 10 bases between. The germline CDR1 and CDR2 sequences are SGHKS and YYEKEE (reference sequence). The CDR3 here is CASSSPLGYEQYF. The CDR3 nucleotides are TGTGCCAGCAGCTCCCCCCTAGGCTACGAGCAGTACTTC.

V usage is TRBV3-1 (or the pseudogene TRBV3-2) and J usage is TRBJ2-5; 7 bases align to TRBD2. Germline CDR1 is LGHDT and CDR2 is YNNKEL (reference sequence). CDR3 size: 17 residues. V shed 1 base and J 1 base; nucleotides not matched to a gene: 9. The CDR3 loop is CASSQVFAGAGQETQYF. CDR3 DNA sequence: TGTGCCAGCAGCCAAGTCTTTGCGGGAGCTGGCCAAGAGACCCAGTACTTC.

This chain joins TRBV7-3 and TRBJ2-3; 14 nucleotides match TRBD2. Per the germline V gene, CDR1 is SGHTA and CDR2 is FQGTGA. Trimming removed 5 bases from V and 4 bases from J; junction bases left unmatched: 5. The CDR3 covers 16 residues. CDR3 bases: TGTGCCAGCAGCACGGGACTAGCGGGAGTGTCAGATACGCAGTATTTT. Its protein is CASSTGLAGVSDTQYF.

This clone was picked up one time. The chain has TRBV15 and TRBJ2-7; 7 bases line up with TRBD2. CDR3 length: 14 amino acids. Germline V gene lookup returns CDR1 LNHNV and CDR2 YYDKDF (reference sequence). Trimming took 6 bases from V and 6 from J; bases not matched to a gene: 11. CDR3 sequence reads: CATSNQRDGREQYF. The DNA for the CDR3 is TGTGCCACCAGTAACCAGCGGGATGGGCGCGAGCAGTACTTC.

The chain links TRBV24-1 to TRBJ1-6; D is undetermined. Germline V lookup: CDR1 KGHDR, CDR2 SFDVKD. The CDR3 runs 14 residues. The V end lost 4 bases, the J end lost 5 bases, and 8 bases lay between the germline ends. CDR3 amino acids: CATSDYQDNSPLHF. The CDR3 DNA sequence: TGTGCCACCAGTGACTATCAGGATAATTCACCCCTCCACTTT.

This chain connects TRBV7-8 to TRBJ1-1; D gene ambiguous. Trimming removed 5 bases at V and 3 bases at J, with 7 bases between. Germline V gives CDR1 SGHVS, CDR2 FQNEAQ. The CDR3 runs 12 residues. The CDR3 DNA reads TGTGCCAGCAGCCCCGGGGACACTGAAGCTTTCTTT. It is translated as CASSPGDTEAFF.

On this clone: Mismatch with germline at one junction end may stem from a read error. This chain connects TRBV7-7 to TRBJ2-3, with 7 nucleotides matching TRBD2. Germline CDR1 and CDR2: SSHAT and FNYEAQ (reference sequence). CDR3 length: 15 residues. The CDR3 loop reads CASSPGAGRADTQYF. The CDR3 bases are TGTGCTAGCAGCCCCGGGGCGGGGAGGGCAGATACGCAGTATTTT. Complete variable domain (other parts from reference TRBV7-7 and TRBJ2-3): GAGVSQSPRYKVTKRGQDVTLRCDPISSHATLYWYQQALGQGPEFLTYFNYEAQPDKSGLPSDRFSAERPEGSISTLTIQRTEQRDSAMYRCASSPGAGRADTQYFGPGTRLTVL.

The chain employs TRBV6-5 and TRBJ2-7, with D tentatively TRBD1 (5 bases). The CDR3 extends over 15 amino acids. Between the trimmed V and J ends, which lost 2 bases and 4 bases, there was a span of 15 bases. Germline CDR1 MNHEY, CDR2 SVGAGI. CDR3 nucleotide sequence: TGTGCCAGCAGTTACCGCATACCCCCAGGGTACGAGCAGTACTTC. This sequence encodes CASSYRIPPGYEQYF.

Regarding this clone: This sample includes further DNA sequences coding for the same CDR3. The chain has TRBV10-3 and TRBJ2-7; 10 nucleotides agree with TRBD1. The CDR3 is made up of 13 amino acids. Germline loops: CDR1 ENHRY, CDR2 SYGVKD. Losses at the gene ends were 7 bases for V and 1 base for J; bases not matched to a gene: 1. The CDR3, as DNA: TGTGCCATCACGGGACAGGGGTCCTACGAGCAGTACTTC. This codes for CAITGQGSYEQYF.

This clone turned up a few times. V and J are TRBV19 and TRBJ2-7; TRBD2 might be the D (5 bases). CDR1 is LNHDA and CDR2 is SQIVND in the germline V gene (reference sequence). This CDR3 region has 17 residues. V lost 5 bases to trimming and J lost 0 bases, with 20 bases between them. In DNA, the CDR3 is TGTGCCAGTAGTCCACGATTTCTAGCACTCAGCTCCTACGAGCAGTACTTC. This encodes CASSPRFLALSSYEQYF.

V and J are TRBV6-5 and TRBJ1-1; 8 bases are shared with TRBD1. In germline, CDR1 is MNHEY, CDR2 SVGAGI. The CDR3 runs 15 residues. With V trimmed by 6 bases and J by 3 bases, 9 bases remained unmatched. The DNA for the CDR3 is TGTGCCAGCAGAACCGGACAGGGACGTGACACTGAAGCTTTCTTT. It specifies CASRTGQGRDTEAFF.

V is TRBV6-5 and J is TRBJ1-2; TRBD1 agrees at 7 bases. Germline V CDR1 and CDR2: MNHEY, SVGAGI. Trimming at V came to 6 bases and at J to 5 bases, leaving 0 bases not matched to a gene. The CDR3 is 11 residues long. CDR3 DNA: TGTGCCAGCAGGGGACAGTATGGCTACACCTTC. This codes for CASRGQYGYTF.

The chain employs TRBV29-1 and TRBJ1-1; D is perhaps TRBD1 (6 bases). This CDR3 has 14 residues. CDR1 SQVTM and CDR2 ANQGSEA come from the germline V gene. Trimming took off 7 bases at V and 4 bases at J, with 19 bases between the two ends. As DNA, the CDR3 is TGCAGCGCCGATACAGGGAGGGGGAGCACTGAAGCTTTCTTT. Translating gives CSADTGRGSTEAFF.

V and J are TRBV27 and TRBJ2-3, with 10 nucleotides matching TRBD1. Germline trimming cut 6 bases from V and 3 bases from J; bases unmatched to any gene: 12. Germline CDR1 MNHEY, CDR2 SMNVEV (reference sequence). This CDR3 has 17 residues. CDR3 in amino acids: CASSLLDRGPRTDTQYF. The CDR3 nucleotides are TGTGCCAGCAGCCTTCTTGACAGGGGGCCTAGGACAGATACGCAGTATTTT.

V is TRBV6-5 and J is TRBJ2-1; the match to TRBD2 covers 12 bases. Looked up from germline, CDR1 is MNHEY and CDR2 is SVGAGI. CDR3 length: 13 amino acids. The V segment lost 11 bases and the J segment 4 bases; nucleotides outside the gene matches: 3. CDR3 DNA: TGTGCCGGAGGGACTAGCGGGTACAATGAGCAGTTCTTC. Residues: CAGGTSGYNEQFF.

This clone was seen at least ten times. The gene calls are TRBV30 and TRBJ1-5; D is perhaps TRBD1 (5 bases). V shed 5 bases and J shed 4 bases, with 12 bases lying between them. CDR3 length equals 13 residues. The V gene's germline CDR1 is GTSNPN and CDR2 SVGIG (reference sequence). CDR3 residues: CAWAKDRNQPQHF. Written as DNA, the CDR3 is TGTGCCTGGGCCAAAGACAGAAATCAGCCCCAGCATTTT.

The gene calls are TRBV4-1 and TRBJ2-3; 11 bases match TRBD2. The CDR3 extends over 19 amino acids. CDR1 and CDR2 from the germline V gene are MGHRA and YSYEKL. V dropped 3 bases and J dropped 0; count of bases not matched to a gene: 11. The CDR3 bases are TGCGCCAGCAGCCACCTACTAGCGGGAGTTAGGTCTAGCACAGATACGCAGTATTTT. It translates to CASSHLLAGVRSSTDTQYF.

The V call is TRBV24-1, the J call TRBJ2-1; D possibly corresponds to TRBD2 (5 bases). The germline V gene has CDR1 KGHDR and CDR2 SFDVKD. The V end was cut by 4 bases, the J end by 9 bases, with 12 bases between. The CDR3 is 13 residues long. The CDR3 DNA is TGTGCCACCAGTGAGGCCTCCGGGGTTGAGCAGTTCTTC. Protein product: CATSEASGVEQFF.

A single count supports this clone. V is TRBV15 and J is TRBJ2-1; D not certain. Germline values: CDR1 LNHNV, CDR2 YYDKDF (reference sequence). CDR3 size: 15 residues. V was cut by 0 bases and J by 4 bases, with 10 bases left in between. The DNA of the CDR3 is TGTGCCACCAGCAGAGATCTGTCGAGTTACAATGAGCAGTTCTTC. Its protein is CATSRDLSSYNEQFF.

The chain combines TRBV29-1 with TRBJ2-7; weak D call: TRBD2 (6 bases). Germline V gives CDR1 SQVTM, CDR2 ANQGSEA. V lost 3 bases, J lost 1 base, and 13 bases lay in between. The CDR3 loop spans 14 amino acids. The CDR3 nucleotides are TGCAGCGTTGAGTTCGCTAGCGAGTCCTACGAGCAGTACTTC. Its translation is CSVEFASESYEQYF.

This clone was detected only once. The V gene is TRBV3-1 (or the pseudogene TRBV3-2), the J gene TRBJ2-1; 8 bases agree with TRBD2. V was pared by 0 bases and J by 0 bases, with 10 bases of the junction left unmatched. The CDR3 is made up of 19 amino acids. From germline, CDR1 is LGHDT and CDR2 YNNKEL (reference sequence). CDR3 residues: CASSQEHGRALSSYNEQFF. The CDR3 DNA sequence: TGTGCCAGCAGCCAAGAACACGGGAGGGCCCTCAGCTCCTACAATGAGCAGTTCTTC.

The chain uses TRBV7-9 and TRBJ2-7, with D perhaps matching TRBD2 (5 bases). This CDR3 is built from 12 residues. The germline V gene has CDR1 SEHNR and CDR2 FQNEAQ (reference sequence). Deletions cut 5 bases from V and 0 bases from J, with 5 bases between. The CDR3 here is CASSGSSYEQYF. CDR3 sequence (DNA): TGTGCCAGCAGCGGGAGCTCCTACGAGCAGTACTTC.

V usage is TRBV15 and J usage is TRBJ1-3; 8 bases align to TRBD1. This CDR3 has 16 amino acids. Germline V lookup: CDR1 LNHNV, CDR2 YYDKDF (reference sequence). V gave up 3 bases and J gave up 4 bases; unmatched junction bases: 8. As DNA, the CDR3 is TGTGCCACCAGCAGGACGCAGGGGGCATGGGGAAACACCATATATTTT. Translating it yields CATSRTQGAWGNTIYF.

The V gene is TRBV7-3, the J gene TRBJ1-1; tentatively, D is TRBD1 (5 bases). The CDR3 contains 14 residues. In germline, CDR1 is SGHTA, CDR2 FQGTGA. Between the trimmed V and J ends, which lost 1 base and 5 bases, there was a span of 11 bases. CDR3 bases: TGTGCCAGCAGCTTAATTGGGGGGGAGACTGAAGCTTTCTTT. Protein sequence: CASSLIGGETEAFF.

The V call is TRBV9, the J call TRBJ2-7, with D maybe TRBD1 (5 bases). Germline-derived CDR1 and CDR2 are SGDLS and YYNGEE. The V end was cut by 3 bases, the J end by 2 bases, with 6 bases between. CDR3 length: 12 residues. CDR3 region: CASSGQTYEQYF. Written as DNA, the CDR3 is TGTGCCAGCAGCGGACAGACCTACGAGCAGTACTTC.

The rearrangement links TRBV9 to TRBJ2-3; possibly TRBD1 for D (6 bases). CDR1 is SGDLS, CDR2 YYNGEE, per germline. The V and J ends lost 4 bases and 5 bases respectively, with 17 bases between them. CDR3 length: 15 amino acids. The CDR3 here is CASSLEGRQVDTQYF. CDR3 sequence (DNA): TGTGCCAGCAGCCTAGAAGGGCGACAGGTAGATACGCAGTATTTT.

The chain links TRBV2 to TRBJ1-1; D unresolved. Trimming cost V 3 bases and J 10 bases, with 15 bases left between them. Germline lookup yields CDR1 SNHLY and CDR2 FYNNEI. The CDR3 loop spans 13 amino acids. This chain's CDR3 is CASSEVVRRVAFF. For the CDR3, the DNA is TGTGCCAGCAGTGAGGTTGTCCGTCGGGTAGCTTTCTTT.

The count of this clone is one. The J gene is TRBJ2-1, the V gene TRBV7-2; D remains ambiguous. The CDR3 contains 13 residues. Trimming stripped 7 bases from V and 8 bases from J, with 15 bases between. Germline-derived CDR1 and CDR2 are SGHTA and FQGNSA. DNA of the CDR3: TGTGCCAGCACCCCTCCCAGGCAGCATGAGCAGTTCTTC. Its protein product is CASTPPRQHEQFF. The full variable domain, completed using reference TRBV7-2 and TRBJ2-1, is GAGVSQSPSNKVTEKGKDVELRCDPISGHTALYWYRQSLGQGLEFLIYFQGNSAPDKSGLPSDRFSAERTGGSVSTLTIQRTQQEDSAVYLCASTPPRQHEQFFGPGTRLTVL.

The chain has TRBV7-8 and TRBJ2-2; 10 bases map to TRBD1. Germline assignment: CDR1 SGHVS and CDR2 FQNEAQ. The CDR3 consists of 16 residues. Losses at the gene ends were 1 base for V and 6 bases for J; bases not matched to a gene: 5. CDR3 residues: CASSLEGTGVAGELFF. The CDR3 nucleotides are TGTGCCAGCAGCTTAGAGGGGACAGGGGTAGCCGGGGAGCTGTTTTTT. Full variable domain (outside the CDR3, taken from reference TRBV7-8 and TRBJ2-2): GAGVSQSPRYKVAKRGQDVALRCDPISGHVSLFWYQQALGQGPEFLTYFQNEAQLDKSGLPSDRFFAERPEGSVSTLKIQRTQQEDSAVYLCASSLEGTGVAGELFFGEGSRLTVL.

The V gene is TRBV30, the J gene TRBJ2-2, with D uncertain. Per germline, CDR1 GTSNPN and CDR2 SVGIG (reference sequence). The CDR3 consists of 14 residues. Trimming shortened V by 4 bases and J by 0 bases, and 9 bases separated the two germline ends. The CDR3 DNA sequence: TGTGCCTGGATGTTAGCAGCGAACACCGGGGAGCTGTTTTTT. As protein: CAWMLAANTGELFF.